This T cell receptor beta chain emerged from a study of T cell responses to AZD1222 COVID-19 vaccine. Findings of the study overall: Baseline seropositivity occurred in only six AZD1222 recipients.

V was shortened by 0 bases and J by 3 bases, with 6 bases between the two germline ends. Per the germline V gene, CDR1 is GTSNPN and CDR2 is SVGIG (reference sequence). The CDR3 spans 12 residues. Worth noting for this clone: The antigen is undetermined.

TCRdb's copy holds only in-frame clones and misses some; the assay was immunoSEQ multiplex PCR. The sample has roughly 86,000 clones; 80% to 90% are singletons. The origin of this receptor is an adult in good health. Sequenced material: peripheral blood, taken on day 0 of AZD1222 vaccination. The gene calls are TRBV30 and TRBJ2-7; D remains ambiguous. DNA for the CDR3: TGTGCCTGGAGTGTAACCTACTACGAGCAGTACTTC. This sequence encodes CAWSVTYYEQYF.